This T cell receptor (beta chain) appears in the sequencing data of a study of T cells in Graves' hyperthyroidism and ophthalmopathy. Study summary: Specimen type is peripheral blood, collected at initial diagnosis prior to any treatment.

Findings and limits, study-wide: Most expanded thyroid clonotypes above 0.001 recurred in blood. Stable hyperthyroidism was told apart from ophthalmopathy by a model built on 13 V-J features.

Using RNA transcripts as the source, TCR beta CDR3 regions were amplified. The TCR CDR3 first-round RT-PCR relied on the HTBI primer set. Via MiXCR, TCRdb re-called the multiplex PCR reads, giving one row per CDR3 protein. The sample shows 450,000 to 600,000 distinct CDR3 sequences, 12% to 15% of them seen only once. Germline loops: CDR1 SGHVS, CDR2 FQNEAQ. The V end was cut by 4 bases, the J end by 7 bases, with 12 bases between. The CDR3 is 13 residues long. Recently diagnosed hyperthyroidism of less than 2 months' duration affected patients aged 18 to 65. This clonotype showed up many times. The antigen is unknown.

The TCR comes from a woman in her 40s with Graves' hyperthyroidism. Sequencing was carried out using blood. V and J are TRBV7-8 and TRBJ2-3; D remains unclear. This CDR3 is CASSSPDSYTQYF. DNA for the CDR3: TGTGCCAGCAGCTCGCCGGATTCGTATACGCAGTATTTT.